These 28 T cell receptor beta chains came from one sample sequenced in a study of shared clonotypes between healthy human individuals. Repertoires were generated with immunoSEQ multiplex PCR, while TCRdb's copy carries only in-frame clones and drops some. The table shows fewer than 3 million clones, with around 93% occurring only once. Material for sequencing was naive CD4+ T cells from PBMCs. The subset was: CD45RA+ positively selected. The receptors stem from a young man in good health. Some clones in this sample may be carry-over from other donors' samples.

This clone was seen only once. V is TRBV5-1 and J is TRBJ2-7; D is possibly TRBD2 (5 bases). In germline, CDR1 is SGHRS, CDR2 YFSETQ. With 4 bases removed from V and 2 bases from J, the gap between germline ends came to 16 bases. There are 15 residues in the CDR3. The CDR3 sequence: CASSSLLSGPYEQYF. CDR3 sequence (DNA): TGCGCCAGCAGCAGCTTATTAAGCGGCCCCTACGAGCAGTACTTC.

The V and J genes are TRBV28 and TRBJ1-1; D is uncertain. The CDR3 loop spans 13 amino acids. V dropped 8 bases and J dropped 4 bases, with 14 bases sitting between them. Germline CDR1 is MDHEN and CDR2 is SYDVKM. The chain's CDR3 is CASPATGSTEAFF. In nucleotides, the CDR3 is TGTGCCAGCCCAGCGACGGGGAGCACTGAAGCTTTCTTT.

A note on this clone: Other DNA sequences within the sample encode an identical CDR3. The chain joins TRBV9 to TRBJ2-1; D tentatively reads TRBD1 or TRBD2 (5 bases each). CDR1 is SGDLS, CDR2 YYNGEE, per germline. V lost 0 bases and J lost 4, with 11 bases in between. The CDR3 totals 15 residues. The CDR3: CASSVAGASYNEQFF. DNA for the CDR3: TGTGCCAGCAGCGTAGCCGGGGCCTCTTACAATGAGCAGTTCTTC.

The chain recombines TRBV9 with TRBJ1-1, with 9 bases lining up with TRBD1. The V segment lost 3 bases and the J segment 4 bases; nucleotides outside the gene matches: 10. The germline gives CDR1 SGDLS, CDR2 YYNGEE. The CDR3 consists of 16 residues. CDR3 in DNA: TGTGCCAGCAGCGGTAAAGACAGGGGGACGGGCACTGAAGCTTTCTTT. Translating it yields CASSGKDRGTGTEAFF.

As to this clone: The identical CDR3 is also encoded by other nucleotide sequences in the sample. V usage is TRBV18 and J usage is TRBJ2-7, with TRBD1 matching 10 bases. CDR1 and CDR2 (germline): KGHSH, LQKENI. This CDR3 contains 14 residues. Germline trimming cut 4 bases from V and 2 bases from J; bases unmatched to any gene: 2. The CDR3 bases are TGTGCCAGCTCACTAGGACAGGGGGCCTACGAGCAGTACTTC. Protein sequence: CASSLGQGAYEQYF.

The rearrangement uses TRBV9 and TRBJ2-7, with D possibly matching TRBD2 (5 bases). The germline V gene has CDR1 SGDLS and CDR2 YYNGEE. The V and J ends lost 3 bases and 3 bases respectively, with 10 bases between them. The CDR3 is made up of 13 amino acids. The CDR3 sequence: CASSGRAGYEQYF. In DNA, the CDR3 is TGTGCCAGCAGCGGACGTGCGGGCTACGAGCAGTACTTC.

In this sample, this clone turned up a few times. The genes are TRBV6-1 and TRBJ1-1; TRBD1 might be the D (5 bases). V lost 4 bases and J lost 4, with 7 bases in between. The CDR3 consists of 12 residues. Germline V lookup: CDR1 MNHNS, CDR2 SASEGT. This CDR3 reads CASSVRGTEAFF. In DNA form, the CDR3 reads TGTGCCAGCAGTGTGAGGGGCACTGAAGCTTTCTTT.

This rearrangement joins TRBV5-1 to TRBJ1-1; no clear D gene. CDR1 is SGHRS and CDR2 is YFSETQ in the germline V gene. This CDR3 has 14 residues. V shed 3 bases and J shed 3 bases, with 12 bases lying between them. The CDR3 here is CASSSHGVDTEAFF. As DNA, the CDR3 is TGCGCCAGCAGCTCGCACGGGGTTGACACTGAAGCTTTCTTT. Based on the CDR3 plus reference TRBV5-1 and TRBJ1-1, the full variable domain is KAGVTQTPRYLIKTRGQQVTLSCSPISGHRSVSWYQQTPGQGLQFLFEYFSETQRNKGNFPGRFSGRQFSNSRSEMNVSTLELGDSALYLCASSSHGVDTEAFFGQGTRLTVV.

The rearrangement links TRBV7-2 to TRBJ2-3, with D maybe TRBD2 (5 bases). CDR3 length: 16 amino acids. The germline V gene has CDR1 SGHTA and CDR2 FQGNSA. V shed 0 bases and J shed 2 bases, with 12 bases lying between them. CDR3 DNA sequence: TGTGCCAGCAGCTTAGCGCGGGCGCTTACCACAGATACGCAGTATTTT. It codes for CASSLARALTTDTQYF. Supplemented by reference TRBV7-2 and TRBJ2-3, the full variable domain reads GAGVSQSPSNKVTEKGKDVELRCDPISGHTALYWYRQSLGQGLEFLIYFQGNSAPDKSGLPSDRFSAERTGGSVSTLTIQRTQQEDSAVYLCASSLARALTTDTQYFGPGTRLTVL.

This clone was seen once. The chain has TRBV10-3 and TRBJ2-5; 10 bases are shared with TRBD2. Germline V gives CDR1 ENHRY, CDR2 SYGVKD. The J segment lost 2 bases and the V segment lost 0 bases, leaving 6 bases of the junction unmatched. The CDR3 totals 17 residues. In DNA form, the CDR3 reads TGTGCCATCAGTGAGTCGGTATTAGCGGGAGGACAAGAGACCCAGTACTTC. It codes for CAISESVLAGGQETQYF.

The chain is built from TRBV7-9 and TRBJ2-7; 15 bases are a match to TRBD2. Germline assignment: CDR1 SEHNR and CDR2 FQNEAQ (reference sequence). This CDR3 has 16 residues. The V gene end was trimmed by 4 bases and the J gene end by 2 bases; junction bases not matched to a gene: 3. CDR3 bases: TGTGCCAGCAGCTCGCGGACTAGCGGGAGGGCCTACGAGCAGTACTTC. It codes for CASSSRTSGRAYEQYF.

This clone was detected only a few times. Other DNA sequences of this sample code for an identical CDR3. The CDR3 nucleotides are TGTGCCAGCAGCTTAGGGGGCACAGATACGCAGTATTTT. Its translation: CASSLGGTDTQYF. The chain employs TRBV11-2 and TRBJ2-3; no reliable D call. The V end lost 1 base, the J end lost 1 base, and 3 bases lay between the germline ends. Germline loops: CDR1 SGHAT, CDR2 FQNNGV. The length of the CDR3 is 13 residues. The full variable domain, rest sourced from reference TRBV11-2 and TRBJ2-3, is EAGVAQSPRYKIIEKRQSVAFWCNPISGHATLYWYQQILGQGPKLLIQFQNNGVVDDSQLPKDRFSAERLKGVDSTLKIQPAKLEDSAVYLCASSLGGTDTQYFGPGTRLTVL.

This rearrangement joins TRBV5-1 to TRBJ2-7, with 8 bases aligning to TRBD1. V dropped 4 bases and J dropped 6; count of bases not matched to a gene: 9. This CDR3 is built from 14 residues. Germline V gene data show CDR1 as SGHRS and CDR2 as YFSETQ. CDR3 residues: CASSIQGAGSEQYF. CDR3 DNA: TGCGCCAGCAGCATCCAGGGGGCAGGCAGCGAGCAGTACTTC.

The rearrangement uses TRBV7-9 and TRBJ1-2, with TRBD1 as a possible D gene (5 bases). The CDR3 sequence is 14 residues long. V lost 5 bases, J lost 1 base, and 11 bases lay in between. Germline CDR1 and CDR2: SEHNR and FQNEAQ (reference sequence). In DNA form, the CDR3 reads TGTGCCAGCAGCGGGGACCGCGGTAACTATGGCTACACCTTC. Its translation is CASSGDRGNYGYTF.

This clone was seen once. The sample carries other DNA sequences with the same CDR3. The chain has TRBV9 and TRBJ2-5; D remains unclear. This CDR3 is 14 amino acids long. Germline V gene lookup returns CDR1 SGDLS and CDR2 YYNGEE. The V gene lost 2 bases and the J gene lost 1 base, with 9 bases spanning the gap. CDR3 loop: CASSVGSAQETQYF. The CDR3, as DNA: TGTGCCAGCAGCGTGGGCAGTGCCCAAGAGACCCAGTACTTC.

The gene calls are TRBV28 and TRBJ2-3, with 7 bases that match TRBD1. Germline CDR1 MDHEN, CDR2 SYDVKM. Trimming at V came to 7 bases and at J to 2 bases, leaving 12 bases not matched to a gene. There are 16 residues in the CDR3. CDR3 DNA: TGTGCCAGCACCCTTCTCACCGGGACAGACACAGATACGCAGTATTTT. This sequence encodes CASTLLTGTDTDTQYF.

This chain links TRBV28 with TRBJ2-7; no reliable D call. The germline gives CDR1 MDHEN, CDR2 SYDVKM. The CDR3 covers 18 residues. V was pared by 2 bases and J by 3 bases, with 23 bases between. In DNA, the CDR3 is TGTGCCAGCAGTTTAAGTCTCTCCCCAGCTTTCCCCAACTACGAGCAGTACTTC. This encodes CASSLSLSPAFPNYEQYF.

Written as DNA, the CDR3 is TGCGCCAGCAGCTTGGAACTCTCAGATACGCAGTATTTT. Amino acids: CASSLELSDTQYF. This rearrangement joins TRBV5-1 to TRBJ2-3; D remains ambiguous. Trimming stripped 0 bases from V and 4 bases from J, with 6 bases between. Germline lookup yields CDR1 SGHRS and CDR2 YFSETQ. CDR3 size: 13 residues.

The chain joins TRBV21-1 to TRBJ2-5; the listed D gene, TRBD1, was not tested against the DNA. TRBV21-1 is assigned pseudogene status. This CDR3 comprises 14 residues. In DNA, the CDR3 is TGTGCCAGCAGCAAATCTCCCAGGGCTGAGACCCAGTACTTC. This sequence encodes CASSKSPRAETQYF.

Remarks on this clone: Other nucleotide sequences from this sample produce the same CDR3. In DNA form, the CDR3 reads TGTGCCAGCAGCTTACTTGGGAGCACAGATACGCAGTATTTT. Protein product: CASSLLGSTDTQYF. The chain couples TRBV7-3 to TRBJ2-3, with no clear D. Germline V lookup: CDR1 SGHTA, CDR2 FQGTGA. This CDR3 is 14 amino acids long. Between the trimmed V and J ends, which lost 2 bases and 0 bases, there was a span of 6 bases.

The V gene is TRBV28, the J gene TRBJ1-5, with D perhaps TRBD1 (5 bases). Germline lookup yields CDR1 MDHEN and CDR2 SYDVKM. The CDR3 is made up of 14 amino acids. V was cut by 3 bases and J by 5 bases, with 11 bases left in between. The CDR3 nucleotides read TGTGCCAGCAGTTTCGGGGGATGGGATCAGCCCCAGCATTTT. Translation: CASSFGGWDQPQHF.

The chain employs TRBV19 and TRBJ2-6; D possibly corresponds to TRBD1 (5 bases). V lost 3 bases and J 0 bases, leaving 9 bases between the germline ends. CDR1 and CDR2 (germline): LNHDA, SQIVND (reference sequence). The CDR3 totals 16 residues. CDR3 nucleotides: TGTGCCAGTAGTATCCCAGGGATCTCTGGGGCCAACGTCCTGACTTTC. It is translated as CASSIPGISGANVLTF.

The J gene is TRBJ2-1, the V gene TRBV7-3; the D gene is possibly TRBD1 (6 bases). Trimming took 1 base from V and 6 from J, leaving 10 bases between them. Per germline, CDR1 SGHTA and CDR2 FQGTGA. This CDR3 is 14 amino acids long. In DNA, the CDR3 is TGTGCCAGCAGCTTAATGGGACATATCAATGAGCAGTTCTTC. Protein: CASSLMGHINEQFF.

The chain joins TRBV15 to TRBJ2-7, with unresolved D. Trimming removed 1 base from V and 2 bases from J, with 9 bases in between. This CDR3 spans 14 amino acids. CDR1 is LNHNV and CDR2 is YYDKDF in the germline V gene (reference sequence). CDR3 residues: CATSRVGSAYEQYF. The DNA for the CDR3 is TGTGCCACCAGCAGAGTAGGATCCGCCTACGAGCAGTACTTC.

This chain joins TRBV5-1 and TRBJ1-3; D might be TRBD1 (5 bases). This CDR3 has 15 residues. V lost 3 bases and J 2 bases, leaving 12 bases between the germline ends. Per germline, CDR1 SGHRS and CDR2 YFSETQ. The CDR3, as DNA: TGCGCCAGCAGCTCCACCGGGACGGCTGGAAACACCATATATTTT. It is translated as CASSSTGTAGNTIYF.

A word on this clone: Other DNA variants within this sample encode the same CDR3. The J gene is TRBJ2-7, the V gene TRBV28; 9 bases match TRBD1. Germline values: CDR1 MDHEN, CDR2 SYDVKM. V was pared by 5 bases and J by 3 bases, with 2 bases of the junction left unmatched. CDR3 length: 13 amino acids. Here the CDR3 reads CASSLGQGYEQYF. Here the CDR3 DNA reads TGTGCCAGCAGTCTGGGACAGGGCTACGAGCAGTACTTC. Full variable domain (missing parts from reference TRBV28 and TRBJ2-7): DVKVTQSSRYLVKRTGEKVFLECVQDMDHENMFWYRQDPGLGLRLIYFSYDVKMKEKGDIPEGYSVSREKKERFSLILESASTNQTSMYLCASSLGQGYEQYFGPGTRLTVT.

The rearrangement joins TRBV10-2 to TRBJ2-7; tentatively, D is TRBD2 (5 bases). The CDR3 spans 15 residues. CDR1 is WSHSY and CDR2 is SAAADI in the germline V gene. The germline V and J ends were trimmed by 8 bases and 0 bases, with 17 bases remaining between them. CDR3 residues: CASGDWRSYSYEQYF. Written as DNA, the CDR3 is TGCGCCAGCGGCGATTGGAGGTCATACTCCTACGAGCAGTACTTC.

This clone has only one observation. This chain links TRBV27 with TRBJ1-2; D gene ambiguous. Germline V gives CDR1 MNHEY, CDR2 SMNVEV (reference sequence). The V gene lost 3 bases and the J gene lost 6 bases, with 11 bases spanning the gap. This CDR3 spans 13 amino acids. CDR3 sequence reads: CASSLSGMNGYTF. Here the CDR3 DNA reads TGTGCCAGCAGTTTGTCCGGGATGAATGGCTACACCTTC.